A selection of T cell receptor beta chains follows, all from one sample in a study of blood T cells in healthy people across ages. MiXCR, applied by TCRdb to the 5' RACE reads, yields one record per CDR3 protein. The data contain about 1.4 million distinct CDR3 sequences, around 59% of them singletons. The specimen sequenced was blood. The receptors derive from a man younger than 30 in good health. Each CDR3 is given with its conserved first and last residue. The order of the fields is clone size, J gene, D gene, V gene, CDR3 DNA, CDR3 protein. A D gene is named only where the DNA matches it firmly. Clone size appears in some rows only: once, few, many, or a class for an expanded clone.

size: few; J: TRBJ2-5; D: NA; V: TRBV5-1; DNA: TGCGCCAGCAGCTTCCGGGATCAAGGGGAGCAGTACTTC; CDR3: CASSFRDQGEQYF
size: few; J: TRBJ2-5; D: TRBD2; V: TRBV20-1; DNA: TGCAGTGGAGTCCGGGGGGGGTACCAAGAGACCCAGTACTTC; CDR3: CSGVRGGYQETQYF
size: NA; J: TRBJ1-1; D: TRBD1; V: TRBV12-3/TRBV12-4; DNA: TGTGCCAGCACGGGACAGGGGGACACTGAAGCTTTCTTT; CDR3: CASTGQGDTEAFF
size: NA; J: TRBJ2-6; D: NA; V: TRBV10-3; DNA: TGTGCCATCAGTGACACCCCGAGCTCTGGGGCCAACGTCCTGACTTTC; CDR3: CAISDTPSSGANVLTF
size: few; J: TRBJ2-7; D: NA; V: TRBV5-1; DNA: TGCGCCAGCAGCTTGGAGGCACTTCCCTACGAGCAGTACTTC; CDR3: CASSLEALPYEQYF
size: few; J: TRBJ2-7; D: NA; V: TRBV2; DNA: TGTGCCAGCAGTGATCCAGGGTCTAAGTTGGGGTACGAGCAGTACTTC; CDR3: CASSDPGSKLGYEQYF
size: NA; J: TRBJ1-2; D: NA; V: TRBV4-2; DNA: TGTGCCAGCAGCCAAGATGGGGATCTCTATGGCTACACCTTC; CDR3: CASSQDGDLYGYTF
size: NA; J: TRBJ2-5; D: NA; V: TRBV7-6; DNA: TGTGCCAGCAGCTTAGTCTGGGGGCGGTGGGAGACCCAGTACTTC; CDR3: CASSLVWGRWETQYF
size: few; J: TRBJ2-7; D: NA; V: TRBV2; DNA: TGTGCCAGCAGTGTGCGGTACCTTTACGAGCAGTACTTC; CDR3: CASSVRYLYEQYF
size: NA; J: TRBJ1-2; D: TRBD1; V: TRBV10-3; DNA: TGTGCCATCAGCCGACCGGGGACAGAATTCTATGGCTACACCTTC; CDR3: CAISRPGTEFYGYTF
size: once; J: TRBJ2-6; D: NA; V: TRBV6-2/TRBV6-3; DNA: TGTGCCAGCAGTTATGCAGGGGCCGGGGCCAACGTCCTGACTTTC; CDR3: CASSYAGAGANVLTF
size: NA; J: TRBJ2-5; D: TRBD2; V: TRBV29-1; DNA: TGCAGCGGCGTACTAGCGGAAGAGACCCAGTACTTC; CDR3: CSGVLAEETQYF
size: NA; J: TRBJ2-3; D: NA; V: TRBV4-2; DNA: TGTGCCAGCAGACCTGACACTTACACAGATACGCAGTATTTT; CDR3: CASRPDTYTDTQYF
size: NA; J: TRBJ2-3; D: NA; V: TRBV11-2; DNA: TGTGCCAGCAGCTTAGATACAGGGCGAGGAGATACGCAGTATTTT; CDR3: CASSLDTGRGDTQYF
size: NA; J: TRBJ1-2; D: NA; V: TRBV18; DNA: TGTGCCAGCTCACCTTCCAGGGATAACTATGGCTACACCTTC; CDR3: CASSPSRDNYGYTF
size: NA; J: TRBJ1-2; D: NA; V: TRBV5-5; DNA: TGTGCCAGCAGTATTTTCGGCGCAGGGCCTCATAGGGGCTACACCTTC; CDR3: CASSIFGAGPHRGYTF
size: NA; J: TRBJ2-2; D: NA; V: TRBV29-1; DNA: TGCAGCGTTGAAACCGGGTCTACGAACACCGGGGAGCTGTTTTTT; CDR3: CSVETGSTNTGELFF
size: few; J: TRBJ2-7; D: TRBD2; V: TRBV5-1; DNA: TGCGCCAGCAGCTTGGTCAGCGGGGGGGCATACGAGCAGTACTTC; CDR3: CASSLVSGGAYEQYF
size: few; J: TRBJ2-1; D: NA; V: TRBV12-3/TRBV12-4; DNA: TGTGCCAGCAGACTTGGCGGCCCGGACAATGAGCAGTTCTTC; CDR3: CASRLGGPDNEQFF
size: NA; J: TRBJ2-5; D: NA; V: TRBV28; DNA: TGTGCCAGCAGCTTAGGGGGAGTACACGAGACCCAGTACTTC; CDR3: CASSLGGVHETQYF
size: few; J: TRBJ2-5; D: TRBD1; V: TRBV29-1; DNA: TGCAGCGTTGAAGTATCGTACAGGGGGCTTGAAGAGACCCAGTACTTC; CDR3: CSVEVSYRGLEETQYF
size: NA; J: TRBJ2-5; D: TRBD1; V: TRBV7-2; DNA: TGTGCCAGCAGCTTAACGGACAGGGAGTTCATGCAGACCCAGTACTTC; CDR3: CASSLTDREFMQTQYF
size: NA; J: TRBJ1-1; D: NA; V: TRBV27; DNA: TGTGCCAGCAGTTTAGCCCCGGGGGCTGAAGCTTTCTTT; CDR3: CASSLAPGAEAFF
size: NA; J: TRBJ1-4; D: TRBD1; V: TRBV12-3/TRBV12-4; DNA: TGTGCCAGCAGTTGGGACAGGGTGGGTGAAAAACTGTTTTTT; CDR3: CASSWDRVGEKLFF
size: NA; J: TRBJ2-1; D: TRBD2; V: TRBV11-2; DNA: TGTGCCAGCAGCTTGGGCCTAGCGGGGGGGCAGACGTACAATGAGCAGTTCTTC; CDR3: CASSLGLAGGQTYNEQFF
size: NA; J: TRBJ2-1; D: NA; V: TRBV4-1; DNA: TGCGCCAGCAGCCAAGACTCAGGGATGGCGAGTGAGCAGTTCTTC; CDR3: CASSQDSGMASEQFF
size: NA; J: TRBJ2-7; D: TRBD2; V: TRBV6-5; DNA: TGTGCCAGCAGTTACGTAGCGGGGGGCTACAATGAGCAGTACTTC; CDR3: CASSYVAGGYNEQYF
size: NA; J: TRBJ1-2; D: NA; V: TRBV18; DNA: TGTGCCAGCTCCCCCCCGGCGGGATATGGCTACACCTTC; CDR3: CASSPPAGYGYTF
size: NA; J: TRBJ1-5; D: NA; V: TRBV4-1; DNA: TGCGCCAGCAGCCAATGGGCCCCCGGGTCTAGCAATCAGTCCCAGCATTTT; CDR3: CASSQWAPGSSNQSQHF
size: NA; J: TRBJ1-6; D: NA; V: TRBV6-1; DNA: TGTGCCAGCAGTGATTACGTAGGGGCGCCCCTCCACTTT; CDR3: CASSDYVGAPLHF
size: NA; J: TRBJ2-2; D: NA; V: TRBV21-1; DNA: TGTGCCAGCAGCAAAAACCCAAAGCGGGAAAACGGGGAGCTGTTTTTT; CDR3: CASSKNPKRENGELFF
size: NA; J: TRBJ2-7; D: TRBD1; V: TRBV27; DNA: TGTGCCAGCAGTTCCCCGGGACAGGGGTTCTACGAGCAGTACTTC; CDR3: CASSSPGQGFYEQYF
size: NA; J: TRBJ2-1; D: TRBD2; V: TRBV4-1; DNA: TGCGCCAGCAGCCAAGTCCGGACTAGCGCAGATTACAATGAGCAGTTCTTC; CDR3: CASSQVRTSADYNEQFF
size: NA; J: TRBJ2-1; D: NA; V: TRBV7-9; DNA: TGTGCCAGCAGCTCCCTAGGAACCGGGACTTATCCGCGGTTCTTC; CDR3: CASSSLGTGTYPRFF
size: NA; J: TRBJ2-5; D: TRBD1; V: TRBV20-1; DNA: TGCAGTGCTAGGGGGACAGGGGATCCCGAGACCCAGTACTTC; CDR3: CSARGTGDPETQYF
size: NA; J: TRBJ1-6; D: NA; V: TRBV7-2; DNA: TGTGCCAGCAGCTTCCCCGTGGGCAGATCGAGTTCACCCCTCCACTTT; CDR3: CASSFPVGRSSSPLHF
size: few; J: TRBJ2-1; D: NA; V: TRBV27; DNA: TGTGCCACCTACCTTGCGGTCAACAATGAGCAGTTCTTC; CDR3: CATYLAVNNEQFF
size: NA; J: TRBJ2-2; D: NA; V: TRBV11-1; DNA: TGTGCCAGCAGTTCACGGGTGAACACCGGGGAGCTGTTTTTT; CDR3: CASSSRVNTGELFF
size: NA; J: TRBJ2-2; D: TRBD2; V: TRBV7-8; DNA: TGTGCCAGCAGAACGACTAGCCTACTAAGATCGAACACCGGGGAGCTGTTTTTT; CDR3: CASRTTSLLRSNTGELFF
size: NA; J: TRBJ2-2; D: NA; V: TRBV7-9; DNA: TGCGCCAGCAGCCCCCGACCCGGGGAGCTGTTTTTT; CDR3: CASSPRPGELFF
size: NA; J: TRBJ2-5; D: TRBD2; V: TRBV11-2; DNA: TGTGCCAGCAGCCCCCTAGCGGCCCCCCAAGAGACCCAGTACTTC; CDR3: CASSPLAAPQETQYF
size: few; J: TRBJ2-2; D: TRBD1; V: TRBV27; DNA: TGTGCCAGCGGTGACAGGGGGCTGTTTTTT; CDR3: CASGDRGLFF
size: NA; J: TRBJ2-7; D: NA; V: TRBV4-1; DNA: TGCGCCAGCAGCCAATTGTATGGACACTACGAGCAGTACTTC; CDR3: CASSQLYGHYEQYF
size: NA; J: TRBJ1-2; D: NA; V: TRBV7-9; DNA: TGTGCCAGCAGCTTAGGGGAAACCTGGGGCTACACCTTC; CDR3: CASSLGETWGYTF
size: NA; J: TRBJ2-3; D: NA; V: TRBV7-6; DNA: TGTGCCAGCAGCCCCCGGGTCCTTCGGGGCGCAAGCACAGATACGCAGTATTTT; CDR3: CASSPRVLRGASTDTQYF
size: NA; J: TRBJ1-5; D: NA; V: TRBV4-3; DNA: TGCGCCAGCAGCGTACACAGGAATAGCAATCAGCCCCAGCATTTT; CDR3: CASSVHRNSNQPQHF
size: NA; J: TRBJ2-1; D: NA; V: TRBV28; DNA: TGTGCCAGCAGTTTATACGGACCGGTTCGAAGCGATGAGCAGTTCTTC; CDR3: CASSLYGPVRSDEQFF
size: NA; J: TRBJ2-5; D: NA; V: TRBV28; DNA: TGTGCCAGCGGCGATACCGGGGGGACCCAGTACTTC; CDR3: CASGDTGGTQYF
size: NA; J: TRBJ2-7; D: TRBD1; V: TRBV6-5; DNA: TGTGCCAGTTCCCCAGGGGGTCTCCACGAGCAGTACTTC; CDR3: CASSPGGLHEQYF
size: few; J: TRBJ2-1; D: TRBD2; V: TRBV7-6; DNA: TGTGCCAGCAGCCTCGGGACTAGCGACAATGAGCAGTTCTTC; CDR3: CASSLGTSDNEQFF
size: NA; J: TRBJ2-7; D: NA; V: TRBV11-2; DNA: TGTGCCAGCAGCTTAGAAGGGAGGGGGGGTAATGAGCAGTACTTC; CDR3: CASSLEGRGGNEQYF
size: few; J: TRBJ2-5; D: NA; V: TRBV20-1; DNA: TGCAGTGCGAGGACCCACAGGGAAGATTTTGAAGAGACCCAGTACTTC; CDR3: CSARTHREDFEETQYF
size: NA; J: TRBJ2-7; D: NA; V: TRBV21-1; DNA: TGTGCCAGCAGCAAGAAAGGACACAGCTACGAGCAGTACTTC; CDR3: CASSKKGHSYEQYF
size: few; J: TRBJ2-6; D: NA; V: TRBV6-6; DNA: TGTGCCAGCAGCTCCTCAGGGGCTGGGGCCAACGTCCTGACTTTC; CDR3: CASSSSGAGANVLTF
size: few; J: TRBJ2-7; D: NA; V: TRBV6-6; DNA: TGTGCCAGCAGTTACTCGAAGGTCAGCACCTACGAGCAGTACTTC; CDR3: CASSYSKVSTYEQYF
size: NA; J: TRBJ1-2; D: NA; V: TRBV6-6; DNA: TGTGCCAGCAGTTACTCGGAGGCCCACTATGGCTACACCTTC; CDR3: CASSYSEAHYGYTF
size: few; J: TRBJ2-7; D: NA; V: TRBV27; DNA: TGTGCCAGCAGTTTATCTGGAGGGAACTACGAGCAGTACTTC; CDR3: CASSLSGGNYEQYF